Each of the 3 T cell receptor beta chains below was sequenced from the same sample in a study of blood T cells in healthy people across ages. The authors ran a second PCR of about 6 to 12 cycles using a sample-barcoded 5' primer and a J-beta primer mix. TCRdb re-called the 5' RACE reads with MiXCR, one entry per CDR3 protein. The profile shows some 900,000 distinct CDR3 sequences, 40% to 60% of them singletons. The sample comprised blood. The origin of the receptors is a man aged 30-40 years in good health.

The chain couples TRBV7-2 to TRBJ2-5, with D unclear. Germline assignment: CDR1 SGHTA and CDR2 FQGNSA. The CDR3 runs to 12 residues. Trimming cost V 3 bases and J 3 bases, with 5 bases left between them. CDR3 DNA sequence: TGTGCCAGCAGCTTGTGGGAAGAGACCCAGTACTTC. This sequence encodes CASSLWEETQYF.

The chain is built from TRBV15 and TRBJ2-5; a possible D gene is TRBD1 (7 bases). Germline CDR1 and CDR2: LNHNV and YYDKDF (reference sequence). V lost 2 bases and J lost 1, with 14 bases in between. The CDR3 length is 16 residues. Here the CDR3 DNA reads TGTGCCACCAGCAGACCCCAGGGGGGTCTCCAAGAGACCCAGTACTTC. Amino acid sequence: CATSRPQGGLQETQYF.

Notes on this clonotype: This may be a read error: a much more frequent sequence differs by one nucleotide. This sequence joins TRBV20-1 and TRBJ2-4; 7 bases agree with TRBD1. With the DNA end fitting TRBJ2-7 better, the J assignment may be wrong. CDR3 size: 13 residues. Per germline, CDR1 DFQATT and CDR2 SNEGSKA (reference sequence). The DNA for the CDR3 is TGCAGTGCTAGACAGGACAGGACATACGAGCAGTACTTC. It encodes CSARQDRTYEQYF.